Described below is a single TCR beta chain sequence and its context. This specimen belongs to a study of T-cell reconstitution after alpha-beta-depleted transplantation in children. Preparation of the TCRbeta library was carried out with unique molecular identifiers. TCRdb redid the calling of the PCR reads with MiXCR, one entry per CDR3 protein. Of about 980,000 distinct CDR3 sequences in the sample, 25% to 30% were seen once. Germline-derived CDR1 and CDR2 are SGHVS and FNYEAQ. The CDR3 has 13 amino acids. The V and J ends lost 8 bases and 0 bases respectively, with 11 bases between them. Sequencing was performed on PBMCs, mostly from graft donor cells, taken 360 days after TCRalphabeta/CD19-depleted stem cell transplant. The chain recombines TRBV7-6 with TRBJ2-7; TRBD2 is a possible D gene (7 bases). The receptor was derived from a boy less than two years old who had a stem cell transplant for SCID, so the T cells may come from the graft donor. CDR3 nucleotides: TGTGCCAGCGGGGGGGGCAGCTCCTACGAGCAGTACTTC. Translating it yields CASGGGSSYEQYF.